This paragraph reports one TCR delta chain. There are a few counts of this clone. Its specific antigen is unknown. Per-nucleotide qualities are absent, and no much larger clonotype sits a single base away. The library came from RT-PCR. This sample was sequenced with an Illumina MiSeq. TCRdb called clones anew from the public reads via CATT; matching DNA rows were later pooled. The sample has about 1,600 delta-chain clones on record, about 5.6% of them singletons. The top ten constitute 57% of the sample. The data were obtained in a study of gamma-delta T cells after stem cell transplantation (dated by TCRdb to about 2016). From the germline V gene, CDR1 is GEAIGNYY and CDR2 is EKD. Trimmed from V: 0 bases; trimmed from J: 2 bases; junction bases lacking a gene match: 8. The CDR3 contains 16 residues, cysteine and phenylalanine counted. The entry retains the CDR3 DNA only, 48 bases that are in frame from base 1.

This chain joins TRDV2 to TRDJ1, with 7 bases in between that match TRDD3. Input material: gamma-delta T cells. This clonotype was obtained from a human donor. It is not recorded whose cells these are; they may come from a transplant donor. This receptor has the CDR3 CACDTVGDRRTDKLIF. In nucleotide form, the sequence is TGTGCCTGTGACACCGTCGGGGATAGGAGGACCGATAAACTCATCTTT.